This T cell receptor (beta chain) was sequenced during a study of shared clonotypes between healthy human individuals. Whole-study results and caveats: Non-shared clonotypes displayed generation probabilities falling below those of clonotypes present in all four donors.

There were only Caucasian adults among the donors, and all lived in Nashville, Tennessee. In germline, CDR1 is SGHAT, CDR2 FQNNGV. J lost 3 bases, V lost 5 bases, and 11 bases had no gene match. This CDR3 spans 17 amino acids. Data came from immunoSEQ multiplex PCR; TCRdb stores just in-frame clones and leaves some out. The sample carries 300,000 to 400,000 clones, roughly 84% recorded once. A remark on this clone: Its cognate antigen is unknown.

Sample: memory CD8+ T cells sorted from blood. Subset meaning: CD45RO+ cells pooled with CCR7-negative TemRA cells. The clonotype originates from a man younger than 35 in good health. The chain links TRBV11-2 to TRBJ2-2; 8 bases are shared with TRBD1. The CDR3 reads CASSARQGFMDTGELFF. The CDR3 nucleotides read TGTGCCAGCAGCGCCCGACAGGGGTTTATGGACACCGGGGAGCTGTTTTTT. Looking up the rest from reference TRBV11-2 and TRBJ2-2 gives the full variable domain: EAGVAQSPRYKIIEKRQSVAFWCNPISGHATLYWYQQILGQGPKLLIQFQNNGVVDDSQLPKDRFSAERLKGVDSTLKIQPAKLEDSAVYLCASSARQGFMDTGELFFGEGSRLTVL.